The 3 T cell receptor beta chains listed next were all sequenced from one sample in a study of blood T cell repertoires in COVID-19. Only in-frame clones appear in the TCRdb table, and some are missing; sequencing was by immunoSEQ multiplex PCR. The table shows fewer than 95,000 clones, with around nine tenths occurring only once. Sequencing used peripheral blood. These receptors came from a woman over 75 with acute or convalescent COVID-19.

This sequence joins TRBV3-1 (or the pseudogene TRBV3-2) and TRBJ2-1, with TRBD1 identical over 9 bases. Germline V CDR1 and CDR2: LGHDT, YNNKEL (reference sequence). The J segment lost 4 bases and the V segment lost 2 bases, leaving 6 bases of the junction unmatched. The CDR3 spans 16 residues. CDR3 DNA: TGTGCCAGCAGCCAAATAAAGGGACAGGGATACAATGAGCAGTTCTTC. This encodes CASSQIKGQGYNEQFF.

The chain recombines TRBV4-2 with TRBJ2-3, with 7 bases identical to TRBD2. V lost 0 bases to trimming and J lost 6 bases; unmatched junction nucleotides: 6. The germline V gene encodes CDR1 LGHNA and CDR2 YNFKEQ. This CDR3 comprises 15 residues. CDR3 sequence (DNA): TGTGCCAGCAGCCAAGATCAAAGCGGGGAGGATACGCAGTATTTT. It encodes CASSQDQSGEDTQYF.

The CDR3 DNA follows: TGTGCCAGTAGTATCGGTCTAGCGGGGGGCCTTTACCAAGAGACCCAGTACTTC. Protein product: CASSIGLAGGLYQETQYF. The rearrangement joins TRBV19 to TRBJ2-5, with 11 bases matching TRBD2. CDR1 LNHDA and CDR2 SQIVND come from the germline V gene (reference sequence). The CDR3 loop spans 18 amino acids. The trim removed 3 bases at V and 0 bases at J, leaving 9 bases unmatched.